The rows below give T cell receptor beta chains drawn from one sample of a study of T cells after yellow fever vaccination. Each CDR3 protein gets one entry after TCRdb re-called the 5' RACE reads with MiXCR. This sample has roughly 240,000 distinct CDR3 sequences; around 6.7% occur once, and the top ten carry around 1.1%. This specimen was CD4+ T cells sorted from PBMCs, taken on the day of the yellow fever booster vaccination. These receptors came from a man aged 25-45 years who received the YFV17D yellow fever vaccine. The CDR3 runs from the conserved cysteine through the conserved F or W. Fields, in order: D gene, clone size, V gene, J gene, CDR3 DNA, CDR3 protein. The D gene is left open where the match is weak. Size is omitted from some rows. Given values are once, few, many or a class for expanded clones.

-	-	TRBV7-2	TRBJ2-3	TGTGCCAGCAGCTTAGTTCTCGCCGGGGGCACAGATACGCAGTATTTT	CASSLVLAGGTDTQYF
TRBD1	few	TRBV11-3	TRBJ2-2	TGTGCCAGCAGCTTCCTGGACAGGCCCGGGGAGCTGTTTTTT	CASSFLDRPGELFF
-	many	TRBV6-1	TRBJ2-7	TGTGCCAGCAGTCCCCCGGACAGAGTCTACGAGCAGTACTTC	CASSPPDRVYEQYF
TRBD1	many	TRBV28	TRBJ2-7	TGTGCCAGCAGTTCCGGACAGGGGTTTCAGGACGAGCAGTACTTC	CASSSGQGFQDEQYF
TRBD2	many	TRBV7-2	TRBJ2-1	TGTGCCAGCAGGGCGGACGGGACTAGCCTCAATGAGCAGTTCTTC	CASRADGTSLNEQFF
-	-	TRBV20-1	TRBJ1-4	TGCAGTGCAGGGGGGCAGACTAATGAAAAACTGTTTTTT	CSAGGQTNEKLFF
-	-	TRBV7-2	TRBJ1-1	TGTGCCAGCAGCCACGGACGGAACATGAACACTGAAGCTTTCTTT	CASSHGRNMNTEAFF
-	many	TRBV7-9	TRBJ1-2	TGTGCCAGCAGCCTAGGGACGGACTATGGCTACACCTTC	CASSLGTDYGYTF
-	many	TRBV16	TRBJ1-4	TGTGCCAGCAGCCAGGGGGAGAAACTGTTTTTT	CASSQGEKLFF
-	few	TRBV6-6	TRBJ2-3	TGTGCCAGCAGTCACAGGGAGGTCGGCACAGATACGCAGTATTTT	CASSHREVGTDTQYF
TRBD1	-	TRBV14	TRBJ2-5	TGTGCCAGCAGCCAGCCAAGGGGACAGGGGGAGACCCAGTACTTC	CASSQPRGQGETQYF
TRBD2	few	TRBV30	TRBJ2-1	TGTGCCTGGAGTCCGCCCGGGACTAGTGGCGATGAGCAGTTCTTC	CAWSPPGTSGDEQFF
TRBD1	-	TRBV20-1	TRBJ2-7	TGCAGTGCTAGCTCACACAGGGGATACGAGCAGTACTTC	CSASSHRGYEQYF
TRBD2	few	TRBV19	TRBJ2-2	TGTGCCAGTAAGACCGGGACTAGCGGGACCGGGGAGCTGTTTTTT	CASKTGTSGTGELFF
-	many	TRBV27	TRBJ2-1	TGTGCCAGACCCGGAATTCAGGGCCACACCTATGAGCAGTTCTTC	CARPGIQGHTYEQFF
-	-	TRBV7-2	TRBJ2-3	TGTGCCAGCAGTATGGAGTTAGCCGATACGCAGTATTTT	CASSMELADTQYF